These 21 T cell receptor beta chains share one sample of origin, sequenced in a study of OX40 agonist ivuxolimab in advanced cancers. The table came from immunoSEQ multiplex PCR; TCRdb's copy has only in-frame clones and leaves some out. The table lists 65,000 to 95,000 clones, roughly 89% of them singletons. The sample here was CD4+ or CD8+ T cells sorted from blood, taken in a trial of the OX40 agonist ivuxolimab. The receptors shown here come from an adult with an advanced solid tumor such as melanoma, head and neck, liver or kidney cancer.

V gene TRBV28 combines with J gene TRBJ1-1, with 10 bases fitting TRBD1. The germline gives CDR1 MDHEN, CDR2 SYDVKM. The CDR3 covers 16 residues. V was clipped by 5 bases and J by 2 bases; unmatched bases: 8. The CDR3 loop reads CASSQRQGAGNTEAFF. The CDR3 DNA is TGTGCCAGCAGTCAACGACAGGGGGCCGGAAACACTGAAGCTTTCTTT.

The chain is built from TRBV4-1 and TRBJ2-7; TRBD1 matches 8 bases. This CDR3 has 15 amino acids. Germline lookup yields CDR1 MGHRA and CDR2 YSYEKL. V shed 0 bases, J shed 4 bases, and the junction held 5 bases outside the gene matches. The chain's CDR3 is CASSQDARGHYEQYV. CDR3 in DNA: TGCGCCAGCAGCCAAGATGCCAGGGGGCATTACGAGCAGTACGTC.

This clone has only one observation. This chain connects TRBV4-1 to TRBJ2-6; no clear D. The germline V and J ends were trimmed by 2 bases and 0 bases, with 14 bases remaining between them. Germline-derived CDR1 and CDR2 are MGHRA and YSYEKL. The CDR3 is 18 amino acids. The CDR3 DNA reads TGCGCCAGCAGCCAACGAGCTCCTCAGGTCTCTGGGGCCAACGTCCTGACTTTC. It encodes CASSQRAPQVSGANVLTF.

The count of this clone is one. The rearrangement joins TRBV19 to TRBJ2-1; 10 bases are shared with TRBD2. V was clipped by 1 base and J by 1 base; unmatched bases: 7. The CDR3 extends over 18 amino acids. From germline, CDR1 is LNHDA and CDR2 SQIVND (reference sequence). CDR3 protein: CASSIASGGARSYNEQFF. CDR3 sequence (DNA): TGTGCCAGTAGTATAGCCAGCGGGGGGGCCCGGTCCTACAATGAGCAGTTCTTC. Looking up the rest from reference TRBV19 and TRBJ2-1 gives the full variable domain: DGGITQSPKYLFRKEGQNVTLSCEQNLNHDAMYWYRQDPGQGLRLIYYSQIVNDFQKGDIAEGYSVSREKKESFPLTVTSAQKNPTAFYLCASSIASGGARSYNEQFFGPGTRLTVL.

V usage is TRBV5-4 and J usage is TRBJ2-5; D remains unclear. The V end lost 3 bases, the J end lost 1 base, and 13 bases lay between the germline ends. The length of the CDR3 is 15 residues. The germline V gene has CDR1 SGHNT and CDR2 YYREEE (reference sequence). CDR3 sequence: CASSSRRDTQETQYF. Here the CDR3 DNA reads TGTGCCAGCAGCTCCAGAAGAGACACCCAAGAGACCCAGTACTTC.

The chain carries TRBV19 and TRBJ2-3; no reliable D call. The CDR3 is 14 residues long. V lost 1 base to trimming and J lost 4 bases, with 9 bases between them. The germline V gene has CDR1 LNHDA and CDR2 SQIVND (reference sequence). CDR3 bases: TGTGCCAGTAGTATAGGACCCGAGGCAGATACGCAGTATTTT. Protein: CASSIGPEADTQYF.

The CDR3 region is CSAKALNEQYF. The CDR3 nucleotides are TGCAGTGCCAAGGCCTTGAACGAGCAGTACTTC. The rearrangement joins TRBV20-1 to TRBJ2-7, with unresolved D. Trimming stripped 6 bases from V and 5 bases from J, with 11 bases between. Germline lookup yields CDR1 DFQATT and CDR2 SNEGSKA (reference sequence). CDR3 length: 11 amino acids.

The rearrangement joins TRBV28 to TRBJ2-7; D gene uncertain. V was pared by 8 bases and J by 0 bases, with 14 bases between. The CDR3 covers 14 residues. The germline gives CDR1 MDHEN, CDR2 SYDVKM. DNA for the CDR3: TGTGCCAGCTCCCCACCTTCCTACTCCTACGAGCAGTACTTC. Translating gives CASSPPSYSYEQYF.

In this sample, this clone turned up a few times. The J gene is TRBJ1-1, the V gene TRBV29-1; no definite D call. Germline V lookup: CDR1 SQVTM, CDR2 ANQGSEA. The V end lost 5 bases, the J end lost 1 base, and 8 bases lay between the germline ends. The length of the CDR3 is 12 residues. The CDR3 reads CSVFSPNTEAFF. For the CDR3, the DNA is TGCAGCGTTTTCTCCCCGAACACTGAAGCTTTCTTT.

This clone was detected only a few times. The V gene is TRBV6-6, the J gene TRBJ1-6; 9 bases align to TRBD1. The trim removed 4 bases at V and 10 bases at J, leaving 5 bases unmatched. Germline V lookup: CDR1 MNHNY, CDR2 SVGAGI (reference sequence). This CDR3 has 14 amino acids. The CDR3 loop is CASSSSTGGSPLHF. For the CDR3, the DNA is TGTGCCAGCAGTTCCTCGACAGGGGGATCACCCCTCCACTTT.

The V and J genes are TRBV7-9 and TRBJ2-3, with 9 bases fitting TRBD2. Per germline, CDR1 SEHNR and CDR2 FQNEAQ (reference sequence). The V gene end was trimmed by 0 bases and the J gene end by 3 bases; junction bases not matched to a gene: 1. The CDR3 is made up of 15 amino acids. The CDR3: CASSLASGSTDTQYF. Here the CDR3 DNA reads TGTGCCAGCAGCTTAGCTAGCGGGAGTACAGATACGCAGTATTTT.

This chain uses TRBV6-4 with TRBJ1-6, with no clear D. V was pared by 5 bases and J by 11 bases, with 13 bases between. Germline loops: CDR1 MRHNA, CDR2 SNTAGT. The CDR3 has 13 residues. CDR3 sequence (DNA): TGTGCCAGCAGTATCACAGTAGGTACACCCCTCCACTTT. Its protein is CASSITVGTPLHF.

This chain links TRBV5-6 with TRBJ1-6, with 10 bases identical to TRBD1. CDR1 is SGHDT, CDR2 YYEEEE, per germline. The CDR3 is 16 residues long. V shed 6 bases and J 9 bases; nucleotides not matched to a gene: 12. CDR3 residues: CASTTAGTGVLSPLHF. The CDR3 DNA follows: TGTGCCAGCACTACCGCCGGGACAGGGGTTCTTTCACCCCTCCACTTT.

The count of this clone is one. The rearrangement uses TRBV7-8 and TRBJ1-5; 9 positions match TRBD1. The CDR3 contains 15 residues. Germline V gene sequence: CDR1 SGHVS, CDR2 FQNEAQ. After removal of 6 bases from V and 1 base from J, the junction contained 4 bases not matched to a gene. The CDR3: CASRGTGLSNQPQHF. CDR3 nucleotide sequence: TGTGCCAGCAGGGGGACAGGGCTGAGCAATCAGCCCCAGCATTTT.

The rearrangement joins TRBV6-5 to TRBJ2-7; 10 bases agree with TRBD1. From germline, CDR1 is MNHEY and CDR2 SVGAGI. CDR3 length: 15 residues. Trimming cost V 0 bases and J 5 bases; bases outside gene matches: 4. CDR3 in amino acids: CASSYSWDRGNEQYF. The DNA for the CDR3 is TGTGCCAGCAGTTACTCATGGGACAGGGGTAACGAGCAGTACTTC.

The chain employs TRBV28 and TRBJ1-5; 7 bases align to TRBD1. The CDR3 has 17 residues. J lost 3 bases, V lost 9 bases, and 17 bases had no gene match. Germline CDR1 is MDHEN and CDR2 is SYDVKM. CDR3 DNA: TGTGCCAGTACTTCAAACTCACCGGGACAGTTCAATCAGCCCCAGCATTTT. Encoded protein: CASTSNSPGQFNQPQHF. Full variable domain (missing parts from reference TRBV28 and TRBJ1-5): DVKVTQSSRYLVKRTGEKVFLECVQDMDHENMFWYRQDPGLGLRLIYFSYDVKMKEKGDIPEGYSVSREKKERFSLILESASTNQTSMYLCASTSNSPGQFNQPQHFGDGTRLSIL.

As regards this clone: A read error may account for a junction end that differs from germline. The V gene is TRBV7-7, the J gene TRBJ2-2; weak D call: TRBD1 (7 bases). Germline V gene data show CDR1 as SSHAT and CDR2 as FNYEAQ (reference sequence). The CDR3 covers 15 residues. CDR3 DNA: TGTGCTAGCAGCTTAGGGGGGAGAGACAGGGAAGAGCTGTTTTTT. Protein sequence: CASSLGGRDREELFF. Using reference TRBV7-7 and TRBJ2-2 for the parts outside the CDR3, the full variable domain is GAGVSQSPRYKVTKRGQDVTLRCDPISSHATLYWYQQALGQGPEFLTYFNYEAQPDKSGLPSDRFSAERPEGSISTLTIQRTEQRDSAMYRCASSLGGRDREELFFGEGSRLTVL.

The genes are TRBV6-6 and TRBJ1-2; D unresolved. CDR3 length: 11 residues. V lost 6 bases to trimming and J lost 8 bases, with 10 bases between them. Per germline, CDR1 MNHNY and CDR2 SVGAGI (reference sequence). This CDR3 reads CASRTTGGYTF. CDR3 DNA sequence: TGTGCCAGCAGGACTACGGGAGGCTACACCTTC.

The CDR3 DNA sequence: TGTGCCAGCATGGGCGGTCCAACTAATGAAAAACTGTTTTTT. It codes for CASMGGPTNEKLFF. The chain recombines TRBV25-1 with TRBJ1-4; D remains unclear. V shed 7 bases and J shed 0 bases, with 9 bases lying between them. The CDR3 totals 14 residues. The V gene's germline CDR1 is MGHDK and CDR2 SYGVNS.

The chain recombines TRBV28 with TRBJ2-7; unclear D gene. CDR3 size: 13 residues. The germline V gene has CDR1 MDHEN and CDR2 SYDVKM. V dropped 5 bases and J dropped 5 bases, with 13 bases sitting between them. In DNA form, the CDR3 reads TGTGCCAGCAGTCCCTCGGGCGAAGACGAGCAGTACTTC. This codes for CASSPSGEDEQYF. Looking up the rest from reference TRBV28 and TRBJ2-7 gives the full variable domain: DVKVTQSSRYLVKRTGEKVFLECVQDMDHENMFWYRQDPGLGLRLIYFSYDVKMKEKGDIPEGYSVSREKKERFSLILESASTNQTSMYLCASSPSGEDEQYFGPGTRLTVT.

The V call is TRBV5-1, the J call TRBJ2-3, with 8 bases identical to TRBD1. Germline V gene data show CDR1 as SGHRS and CDR2 as YFSETQ. This CDR3 is built from 15 residues. V trimming: 4 bases; J trimming: 0 bases; junction bases outside the gene matches: 4. CDR3: CASSPTGGSTDTQYF. In nucleotides, the CDR3 is TGCGCCAGCAGCCCTACAGGGGGTAGCACAGATACGCAGTATTTT.